The 17 T cell receptor beta chains in this list originate from one sample, sequenced in a study of shared clonotypes between healthy human individuals. Repertoires were generated with immunoSEQ multiplex PCR, while TCRdb's copy carries only in-frame clones and drops some. This table holds a few hundred thousand clones, 65% found once. The specimen was memory CD4+ T cells sorted from blood. Subset indicated: CD45RA-negative fraction. Receptors originate from a man aged 25 to 40 in good health.

This chain joins TRBV7-2 and TRBJ2-2, with 9 nucleotides matching TRBD2. The CDR3 loop spans 17 amino acids. CDR1 and CDR2 (germline): SGHTA, FQGNSA. V was pared by 3 bases and J by 4 bases, with 9 bases of the junction left unmatched. In DNA form, the CDR3 reads TGTGCCAGCAGCTTCTCTAGCGGGATCGCGGGCACCGGGGAGCTGTTTTTT. Residues: CASSFSSGIAGTGELFF.

V and J are TRBV10-3 and TRBJ1-1, with unresolved D. The CDR3 is made up of 12 amino acids. Trimming left V 1 base short and J 1 base short, with 1 base between. Germline CDR1 and CDR2: ENHRY and SYGVKD. The CDR3 DNA is TGTGCCATCAGTGAGTGGAACACTGAAGCTTTCTTT. Its translation is CAISEWNTEAFF.

The CDR3 region is CASSIAQGPRWLETQYF. The DNA for the CDR3 is TGTGCCAGTAGTATCGCTCAGGGTCCCAGATGGTTAGAGACCCAGTACTTC. The chain is built from TRBV19 and TRBJ2-5; maybe TRBD1 (5 bases). The ends were cut back, 3 bases at V and 4 bases at J, with 21 bases in the middle. Per the germline V gene, CDR1 is LNHDA and CDR2 is SQIVND (reference sequence). This CDR3 is 17 amino acids long.

This clone has only a few counts. The rearrangement joins TRBV2 to TRBJ2-7, with D possibly matching TRBD1 (5 bases). CDR1 SNHLY and CDR2 FYNNEI come from the germline V gene. This CDR3 is 13 amino acids long. V was shortened by 6 bases and J by 5 bases, with 14 bases between the two germline ends. CDR3 nucleotide sequence: TGTGCCAGCAGGGGCAGGGCGGCGCACGAGCAGTACTTC. It yields the protein CASRGRAAHEQYF. The full variable domain, its missing parts supplied by reference TRBV2 and TRBJ2-7, is EPEVTQTPSHQVTQMGQEVILRCVPISNHLYFYWYRQILGQKVEFLVSFYNNEISEKSEIFDDQFSVERPDGSNFTLKIRSTKLEDSAMYFCASRGRAAHEQYFGPGTRLTVT.

This rearrangement joins TRBV11-2 to TRBJ2-1, with 7 bases matching TRBD2. The J segment lost 7 bases and the V segment lost 5 bases, leaving 14 bases of the junction unmatched. Germline lookup yields CDR1 SGHAT and CDR2 FQNNGV. This CDR3 spans 16 amino acids. The CDR3 DNA reads TGTGCCAGCAGCAAAGGCTCCGGACTAGTGATTAATGAGCAGTTCTTC. The encoded protein is CASSKGSGLVINEQFF.

J is TRBJ2-2 and V is TRBV7-2, with D unclear. Germline lookup yields CDR1 SGHTA and CDR2 FQGNSA. V shed 2 bases and J shed 3 bases, with 7 bases lying between them. The CDR3 contains 14 residues. The CDR3 region has the DNA TGTGCCAGCAGCTTATCCTTCTACACCGGGGAGCTGTTTTTT. Translation gives CASSLSFYTGELFF. Drawing the rest from reference TRBV7-2 and TRBJ2-2, the complete variable domain is GAGVSQSPSNKVTEKGKDVELRCDPISGHTALYWYRQSLGQGLEFLIYFQGNSAPDKSGLPSDRFSAERTGGSVSTLTIQRTQQEDSAVYLCASSLSFYTGELFFGEGSRLTVL.

The chain is built from TRBV6-4 and TRBJ2-1; 10 nucleotides agree with TRBD2. Trimming at V came to 4 bases and at J to 7 bases, leaving 7 bases not matched to a gene. The CDR3 has 15 amino acids. CDR1 is MRHNA, CDR2 SNTAGT, per germline. The CDR3 DNA reads TGTGCCAGCAGTGCCAGCGGGAGGGCCACGAATGAGCAGTTCTTC. Encoded protein: CASSASGRATNEQFF.

The chain joins TRBV12-5 to TRBJ2-1, with TRBD2 matching 12 bases. The CDR3 is made up of 19 amino acids. J gave up 7 bases and V 3 bases, and 16 bases lay outside the gene matches. Germline CDR1 LGHNT, CDR2 FRNRAP. The CDR3 sequence is CASGFFVVSTSGSINEQFF. CDR3 in DNA: TGTGCTAGTGGTTTCTTTGTAGTATCGACTAGCGGGAGTATAAATGAGCAGTTCTTC.

Many counts were recorded for this clone. The gene calls are TRBV15 and TRBJ1-1; 7 positions match TRBD1. Germline CDR1 reads LNHNV; CDR2 reads YYDKDF (reference sequence). This CDR3 comprises 12 residues. V trimming: 5 bases; J trimming: 8 bases; junction bases outside the gene matches: 5. The CDR3 reads CATSARDREAFF. The DNA for the CDR3 is TGTGCCACCAGCGCCCGGGACAGAGAAGCTTTCTTT.

This rearrangement joins TRBV9 to TRBJ2-7; tentatively, D is TRBD2 (5 bases). V was pared by 0 bases and J by 3 bases, with 13 bases between. CDR1 is SGDLS and CDR2 is YYNGEE in the germline V gene. The CDR3 runs 15 residues. CDR3 nucleotides: TGTGCCAGCAGCGTAGGGGGAGCCTTGGTCTACGAGCAGTACTTC. Its protein product is CASSVGGALVYEQYF.

The chain employs TRBV28 and TRBJ2-1; TRBD1 matches 9 bases. The V segment lost 8 bases and the J segment 7 bases; nucleotides outside the gene matches: 15. The CDR3 loop spans 16 amino acids. CDR1 MDHEN and CDR2 SYDVKM come from the germline V gene. CDR3 coding DNA: TGTGCCAGCTTCTCTCTGGGACAGGGCTTTGGGAATGAGCAGTTCTTC. Protein sequence: CASFSLGQGFGNEQFF.

The chain uses TRBV7-2 and TRBJ1-1; D unresolved. Germline loops: CDR1 SGHTA, CDR2 FQGNSA. V shed 6 bases and J shed 5 bases, with 16 bases lying between them. The CDR3 spans 14 residues. CDR3: CASRWTQAGTEAFF. The CDR3 coding sequence is TGTGCCAGCAGATGGACCCAGGCGGGAACTGAAGCTTTCTTT.

The chain uses TRBV27 and TRBJ2-7, with no clear D. V lost 3 bases, J lost 0 bases, and 12 bases lay in between. The CDR3 totals 15 residues. Germline CDR1 reads MNHEY; CDR2 reads SMNVEV (reference sequence). Written as DNA, the CDR3 is TGTGCCAGCAGTTTGCGGCCACAGAGCTCCTACGAGCAGTACTTC. Translated: CASSLRPQSSYEQYF.

The gene calls are TRBV5-4 and TRBJ2-1; TRBD2 agrees at 12 bases. Germline CDR1 and CDR2: SGHNT and YYREEE (reference sequence). Trimming at V came to 9 bases and at J to 7 bases, leaving 5 bases not matched to a gene. This CDR3 spans 13 amino acids. The CDR3 loop reads CATAGTSGNEQFF. The CDR3 DNA sequence: TGTGCCACCGCCGGGACTAGCGGGAATGAGCAGTTCTTC. Supplemented by reference TRBV5-4 and TRBJ2-1, the full variable domain reads ETGVTQSPTHLIKTRGQQVTLRCSSQSGHNTVSWYQQALGQGPQFIFQYYREEENGRGNFPPRFSGLQFPNYSSELNVNALELDDSALYLCATAGTSGNEQFFGPGTRLTVL.

This clone was seen just once. This chain joins TRBV7-8 and TRBJ2-5; D possibly corresponds to TRBD1 (7 bases). The germline gives CDR1 SGHVS, CDR2 FQNEAQ. V was shortened by 3 bases and J by 4 bases, with 30 bases between the two germline ends. The CDR3 runs to 20 residues. Written as DNA, the CDR3 is TGTGCCAGCAGCTTGGATTTGCAAACTACCGGGAGACAGGGTGGAGAGACCCAGTACTTC. Protein sequence: CASSLDLQTTGRQGGETQYF.

The chain recombines TRBV7-6 with TRBJ2-7; D is unclear. The V gene lost 0 bases and the J gene lost 7 bases, with 10 bases spanning the gap. The CDR3 runs 13 residues. Per the germline V gene, CDR1 is SGHVS and CDR2 is FNYEAQ. Here the CDR3 DNA reads TGTGCCAGCAGCTTAGCGCTCTCGGTAGAGCAGTACTTC. Amino acids: CASSLALSVEQYF.

The chain uses TRBV28 and TRBJ2-7; 9 bases agree with TRBD2. The trim removed 3 bases at V and 9 bases at J, leaving 6 bases unmatched. Germline assignment: CDR1 MDHEN and CDR2 SYDVKM. The CDR3 has 13 amino acids. CDR3: CASSLAGGSGQYF. CDR3 bases: TGTGCCAGCAGTTTGGCGGGAGGGTCGGGGCAGTACTTC.